This T cell receptor (beta chain) was recovered during a study of cytomegalovirus exposure and HLA in healthy donors. PCR employed 60 Vbeta and 13 Jbeta primers. Clones were read by immunoSEQ multiplex PCR, and TCRdb kept only the in-frame ones, dropping some. The top ten hold roughly 0.73% of the sample, which has about 190,000 clones, approximately 78% seen once. Turning to this clone: What it binds is not known.

Unrecorded immune exposures were likely, despite nominal health at sampling. Germline CDR1 is MNHEY and CDR2 is SVGAGI. V lost 6 bases, J lost 8 bases, and 15 bases lay in between. The CDR3 length is 13 residues. Study-wide points: In a later analysis, HLA-associated TCR beta chains were more clonally expanded than equally common others. Later analysis demonstrated an association between a missense DCLRE1C variant and TCR beta V- and J-gene trimming.

Sequencing was performed on PBMCs. The chain uses TRBV6-5 and TRBJ2-3, with D tentatively TRBD2 (5 bases). The clonotype originates from a woman aged 18-29 years in good health and CMV-seronegative. DNA for the CDR3: TGTGCCAGCAGCGAACCTGGACGGGGTACGCAGTATTTT. Encoded protein: CASSEPGRGTQYF.